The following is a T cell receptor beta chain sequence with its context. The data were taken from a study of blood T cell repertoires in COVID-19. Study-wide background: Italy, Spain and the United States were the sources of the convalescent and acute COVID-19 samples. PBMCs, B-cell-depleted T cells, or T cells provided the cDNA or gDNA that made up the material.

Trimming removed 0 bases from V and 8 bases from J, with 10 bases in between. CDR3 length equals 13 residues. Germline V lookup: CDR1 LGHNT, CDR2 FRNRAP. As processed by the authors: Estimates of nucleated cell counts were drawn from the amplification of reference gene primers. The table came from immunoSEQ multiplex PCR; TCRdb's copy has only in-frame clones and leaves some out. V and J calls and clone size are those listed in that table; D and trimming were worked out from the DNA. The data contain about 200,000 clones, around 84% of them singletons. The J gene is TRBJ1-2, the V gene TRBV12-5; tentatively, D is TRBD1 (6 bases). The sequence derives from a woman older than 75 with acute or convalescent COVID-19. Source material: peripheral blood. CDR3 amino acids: CASGLVRGKGYTF. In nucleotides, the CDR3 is TGTGCTAGTGGTTTGGTGAGGGGGAAGGGCTACACCTTC.